Below, 22 T cell receptor beta chains from the same sample are listed, as sequenced in a study of Graves' ophthalmopathy and Graves' hyperthyroidism. As the template, RNA transcripts were used to amplify TCR beta CDR3 regions. HTBI primers served in a first-round RT-PCR, which a second-round multiplex PCR followed. One entry per CDR3 protein results from TCRdb running MiXCR on the multiplex PCR reads. The sample shows hundreds of thousands of distinct CDR3 sequences, 21% of them seen only once. Material for sequencing was peripheral blood. The source of these receptors is a young woman with stable Graves' hyperthyroidism.

In the case of this clonotype: A much larger clone is a single base away; this may be a read error. The chain is built from TRBV27 and TRBJ2-2, with D perhaps TRBD1 or TRBD2 (6 bases each). The germline CDR1 and CDR2 sequences are MNHEY and SMNVEV (reference sequence). Trimming took off 3 bases at V and 6 bases at J, with 8 bases between the two ends. The CDR3 runs 13 residues. CDR3 DNA: TGTGCCAGCAGTTTGAGGGGGGCCGGGGAGCTGTTTTTT. Protein sequence: CASSLRGAGELFF.

The sample holds many counts of this clonotype. V gene TRBV19 combines with J gene TRBJ1-5; D gene uncertain. Germline V gives CDR1 LNHDA, CDR2 SQIVND (reference sequence). This CDR3 is built from 15 residues. V shed 5 bases and J shed 0 bases, with 11 bases lying between them. The CDR3 nucleotides are TGTGCCAGTAGTCCAGCACCTTATAGCAATCAGCCCCAGCATTTT. Residues: CASSPAPYSNQPQHF.

This clonotype occurred many times. V and J are TRBV9 and TRBJ1-3; D remains ambiguous. CDR1 SGDLS and CDR2 YYNGEE come from the germline V gene. Between the trimmed V and J ends, which lost 3 bases and 0 bases, there was a span of 10 bases. This CDR3 is 15 amino acids long. CDR3 amino acids: CASSESPSSGNTIYF. CDR3 in DNA: TGTGCCAGCAGCGAAAGCCCGTCCTCTGGAAACACCATATATTTT.

This chain uses TRBV5-1 with TRBJ2-4; TRBD2 aligns across 8 bases. This CDR3 region has 19 residues. Germline V gene data show CDR1 as SGHRS and CDR2 as YFSETQ. V trimming: 0 bases; J trimming: 0 bases; junction bases outside the gene matches: 11. The CDR3 reads CASSLDGRALPGAKNIQYF. CDR3 nucleotide sequence: TGCGCCAGCAGCTTGGACGGGAGGGCTCTACCAGGAGCCAAAAACATTCAGTACTTC.

Ten or more counts support this clonotype. The chain uses TRBV27 and TRBJ2-7, with D perhaps TRBD2 (6 bases). Trimming stripped 6 bases from V and 3 bases from J, with 18 bases between. CDR3 length equals 15 residues. Germline-derived CDR1 and CDR2 are MNHEY and SMNVEV (reference sequence). CDR3 nucleotides: TGTGCCAGCAGGAGGTCTAGCGAAAACAACTACGAGCAGTACTTC. As protein: CASRRSSENNYEQYF.

At least ten counts were recorded for this clonotype. V and J are TRBV3-1 and TRBJ2-7; 13 bases match TRBD2. The trim removed 4 bases at V and 4 bases at J, leaving 4 bases unmatched. CDR1 is LGHDT and CDR2 is YNNKEL in the germline V gene (reference sequence). This CDR3 has 15 amino acids. This CDR3 is CASSRTSGGLYEQYF. The CDR3 DNA follows: TGTGCCAGCAGCCGGACTAGCGGGGGCTTATACGAGCAGTACTTC.

The sample holds many counts of this clonotype. Here the CDR3 DNA reads TGTGCCAGCAGTGAATCCCGGACAGGGGATAGCAATCAGCCCCAGCATTTT. It codes for CASSESRTGDSNQPQHF. The chain uses TRBV25-1 and TRBJ1-5; 9 bases match TRBD1. Germline V gives CDR1 MGHDK, CDR2 SYGVNS. Trimming removed 1 base from V and 0 bases from J; junction bases left unmatched: 4. The CDR3 runs to 17 residues.

This clonotype was found many times. The gene calls are TRBV12-5 and TRBJ1-2; D call uncertain. The CDR3 has 16 amino acids. The germline V gene encodes CDR1 LGHNT and CDR2 FRNRAP. Trimming took 0 bases from V and 1 from J, leaving 12 bases between them. This CDR3 reads CASGLVRKTNNYGYTF. The DNA of the CDR3 is TGTGCTAGTGGTTTGGTAAGAAAGACCAATAACTATGGCTACACCTTC.

The sample holds many counts of this clonotype. V gene TRBV20-1 combines with J gene TRBJ2-7; D remains unclear. Per germline, CDR1 DFQATT and CDR2 SNEGSKA (reference sequence). This CDR3 spans 13 amino acids. Trimming took off 0 bases at V and 1 base at J, with 7 bases between the two ends. The CDR3 protein is CSARDPASYEQYF. DNA of the CDR3: TGCAGTGCTAGAGATCCAGCTTCCTACGAGCAGTACTTC.

This clonotype was detected many times. The DNA of the CDR3 is TGTGCCAGCAGGCCCGGGACTGGAGGGTACAATGAGCAGTTCTTC. It yields the protein CASRPGTGGYNEQFF. This chain uses TRBV2 with TRBJ2-1; D is perhaps TRBD2 (6 bases). Germline values: CDR1 SNHLY, CDR2 FYNNEI. This CDR3 spans 15 amino acids. The V end lost 6 bases, the J end lost 4 bases, and 16 bases lay between the germline ends.

This clonotype has ten or more counts. The V and J genes are TRBV5-1 and TRBJ1-1; TRBD1 is a possible D gene (6 bases). The CDR3 covers 13 residues. CDR1 and CDR2 (germline): SGHRS, YFSETQ. The V gene lost 2 bases and the J gene lost 3 bases, with 8 bases spanning the gap. Here the CDR3 reads CASSLDRYTEAFF. In nucleotides, the CDR3 is TGCGCCAGCAGCTTAGACAGGTACACTGAAGCTTTCTTT. Full variable domain (rest looked up from reference TRBV5-1 and TRBJ1-1): KAGVTQTPRYLIKTRGQQVTLSCSPISGHRSVSWYQQTPGQGLQFLFEYFSETQRNKGNFPGRFSGRQFSNSRSEMNVSTLELGDSALYLCASSLDRYTEAFFGQGTRLTVV.

This clonotype showed up just a few times. The junction shows a germline mismatch at one end, possibly a read error. The chain links TRBV6-1 to TRBJ2-4, with 8 bases aligning to TRBD1. Per the germline V gene, CDR1 is MNHNS and CDR2 is SASEGT. CDR3 length: 11 amino acids. CDR3 in DNA: TGTGCCACCAGGACAGGGAACATTAAGTACTTC. Translating it yields CATRTGNIKYF.

This clonotype was seen a few times. V and J are TRBV6-1 and TRBJ1-1; D gene uncertain. Per the germline V gene, CDR1 is MNHNS and CDR2 is SASEGT. The length of the CDR3 is 13 residues. V was trimmed by 6 bases and J by 5 bases, leaving 13 bases between them. The CDR3 sequence is CASSPNDGTEAFF. The CDR3, as DNA: TGTGCCAGCAGCCCTAACGACGGGACTGAAGCTTTCTTT.

This clonotype was seen many times. This chain links TRBV25-1 with TRBJ2-7, with D hard to call. CDR3 length: 13 residues. Trimming stripped 4 bases from V and 2 bases from J, with 9 bases between. Germline values: CDR1 MGHDK, CDR2 SYGVNS. The CDR3 is CASSGSGAYEQYF. CDR3 nucleotide sequence: TGTGCCAGCAGTGGGTCCGGCGCCTACGAGCAGTACTTC.

Ten or more counts support this clonotype. The V and J genes are TRBV28 and TRBJ1-5; D remains unclear. V was cut by 5 bases and J by 6 bases, with 14 bases left in between. The CDR3 consists of 14 residues. CDR1 and CDR2 (germline): MDHEN, SYDVKM. CDR3 amino acids: CASSPRVVGQPQHF. The CDR3 nucleotides read TGTGCCAGCAGTCCGAGGGTAGTGGGTCAGCCCCAGCATTTT.

This clonotype has ten or more counts. The chain has TRBV6-1 and TRBJ1-5; TRBD1 is a possible D gene (5 bases). Germline V lookup: CDR1 MNHNS, CDR2 SASEGT. Trimming shortened V by 6 bases and J by 3 bases, and 18 bases separated the two germline ends. The CDR3 sequence is 16 residues long. This CDR3 is CASRPRLGGPNQPQHF. The CDR3 coding sequence is TGTGCCAGCAGGCCCAGGTTGGGGGGACCCAATCAGCCCCAGCATTTT.

This clonotype was recorded at least ten times. V usage is TRBV29-1 and J usage is TRBJ2-5; D may be TRBD2 (6 bases). V shed 6 bases and J shed 3 bases, with 14 bases lying between them. CDR1 is SQVTM, CDR2 ANQGSEA, per germline. CDR3 length: 13 amino acids. The DNA of the CDR3 is TGCAGCGTGACGGGAGATGGGGAAGAGACCCAGTACTTC. This encodes CSVTGDGEETQYF.

This rearrangement joins TRBV30 to TRBJ1-1; D is unclear. From germline, CDR1 is GTSNPN and CDR2 SVGIG (reference sequence). The CDR3 runs to 12 residues. Trimming removed 2 bases from V and 8 bases from J, with 12 bases in between. For the CDR3, the DNA is TGTGCCTGGAGTTTCGGACCCGCGGAAGCTTTCTTT. Amino acids: CAWSFGPAEAFF.

This clonotype was recorded at least ten times. V usage is TRBV28 and J usage is TRBJ2-7; a weak D match, TRBD2 (5 bases). The CDR3 consists of 12 residues. CDR1 is MDHEN, CDR2 SYDVKM, per germline. V lost 5 bases to trimming and J lost 6 bases, with 11 bases between them. The DNA for the CDR3 is TGTGCCAGCAGTGGAGACGCGGGCGAGCAGTACTTC. Translated: CASSGDAGEQYF.

The chain recombines TRBV5-1 with TRBJ2-7, with 7 bases matching TRBD2. CDR1 SGHRS and CDR2 YFSETQ come from the germline V gene. CDR3 length equals 14 residues. The trim removed 2 bases at V and 3 bases at J, leaving 5 bases unmatched. The CDR3 spells CASSFSGQNYEQYF. The DNA for the CDR3 is TGCGCCAGCAGCTTTAGCGGGCAGAACTACGAGCAGTACTTC.

A note on this clonotype: Given a much more abundant clone one base away, this may be a read error. The chain has TRBV7-9 and TRBJ1-1; no clear D gene. The germline V gene encodes CDR1 SEHNR and CDR2 FQNEAQ (reference sequence). The ends were cut back, 2 bases at V and 7 bases at J, with 8 bases in the middle. The CDR3 has 12 residues. CDR3 nucleotides: TGTGCCAGCAGCTTAAAACCAATTGAAGCTTTCTTT. This translates into CASSLKPIEAFF.

This clonotype was recorded many times. The chain combines TRBV6-1 with TRBJ1-6; D not certain. CDR1 is MNHNS, CDR2 SASEGT, per germline. The CDR3 spans 13 residues. Trimming left V 6 bases short and J 6 bases short, with 9 bases between. The CDR3 coding sequence is TGTGCCAGCAGAGGCCTGGGTAATTCACCCCTCCACTTT. It translates to CASRGLGNSPLHF.